These 17 T cell receptor beta chains share one sample of origin, sequenced in a study of blood T cell repertoires in COVID-19 (dated by TCRdb to 2018 to 2020). Library generation was performed with the immunoSEQ multiplex PCR assay. In TCRdb, the immuneACCESS table is reduced to in-frame sequences with V and J assigned. These tables do not hold every clone; where another copy was compared, an unresolved V gene accounts for under half, and the others remain unexplained. The sample table lists about 160,000 clones, 75% to 90% of them with a count of one. The ten largest clones take up nearly 4.5% of the sample. The sequenced sample was PBMCs or T cells enriched from blood (not recorded which). These receptor sequences come from a woman in her forties or fifties who had recovered from COVID-19.

The chain links TRBV5-1 to TRBJ2-3; D unclear. Trimming shortened V by 4 bases and J by 5 bases, and 11 bases separated the two germline ends. Per germline, CDR1 SGHRS and CDR2 YFSETQ. The CDR3 runs 13 residues. DNA of the CDR3: TGCGCCAGCAGCCCTGGTTCGGGAGATACGCAGTATTTT. This translates into CASSPGSGDTQYF.

The rearrangement links TRBV7-9 to TRBJ1-1; D is perhaps TRBD1 (6 bases). Germline V lookup: CDR1 SEHNR, CDR2 FQNEAQ (reference sequence). The CDR3 spans 14 residues. V dropped 1 base and J dropped 11 bases, with 17 bases sitting between them. The CDR3 loop is CASSLGTRPGEAFF. For the CDR3, the DNA is TGTGCCAGCAGCTTAGGCACCAGGCCAGGGGAGGCTTTCTTT. The full variable domain, with the rest looked up from reference TRBV7-9 and TRBJ1-1, is DTGVSQNPRHKITKRGQNVTFRCDPISEHNRLYWYRQTLGQGPEFLTYFQNEAQLEKSRLLSDRFSAERPKGSFSTLEIQRTEQGDSAMYLCASSLGTRPGEAFFGQGTRLTVV.

The sample holds a few counts of this clone. V and J are TRBV15 and TRBJ2-3, with unresolved D. The CDR3 has 16 amino acids. Trimming stripped 3 bases from V and 0 bases from J, with 13 bases between. Germline V gene sequence: CDR1 LNHNV, CDR2 YYDKDF (reference sequence). CDR3 in DNA: TGTGCCACCAGCAGTTCCCCTGACTCTAGCACAGATACGCAGTATTTT. It translates to CATSSSPDSSTDTQYF. Variable domain in full (rest from reference TRBV15 and TRBJ2-3): DAMVIQNPRYQVTQFGKPVTLSCSQTLNHNVMYWYQQKSSQAPKLLFHYYDKDFNNEADTPDNFQSRRPNTSFCFLDIRSPGLGDTAMYLCATSSSPDSSTDTQYFGPGTRLTVL.

This chain uses TRBV7-9 with TRBJ2-4, with TRBD2 identical over 13 bases. The V gene end was trimmed by 4 bases and the J gene end by 8 bases; junction bases not matched to a gene: 5. The CDR3 has 15 residues. Germline CDR1 SEHNR, CDR2 FQNEAQ (reference sequence). The CDR3 protein is CASSWTSGGGDIQYF. DNA of the CDR3: TGTGCCAGCAGCTGGACTAGCGGGGGAGGGGACATTCAGTACTTC. The whole variable domain, filled in from reference TRBV7-9 and TRBJ2-4, reads DTGVSQNPRHKITKRGQNVTFRCDPISEHNRLYWYRQTLGQGPEFLTYFQNEAQLEKSRLLSDRFSAERPKGSFSTLEIQRTEQGDSAMYLCASSWTSGGGDIQYFGAGTRLSVL.

The chain couples TRBV19 to TRBJ1-6; perhaps TRBD1 as D (5 bases). The CDR3 extends over 14 amino acids. Trimming stripped 6 bases from V and 10 bases from J, with 16 bases between. Per germline, CDR1 LNHDA and CDR2 SQIVND (reference sequence). The CDR3 DNA reads TGTGCCAGTAGGTCGGAGGGGAGGGTGTCACCCCTCCACTTT. Residues: CASRSEGRVSPLHF.

The gene calls are TRBV28 and TRBJ1-5; 8 bases align to TRBD1. V lost 4 bases to trimming and J lost 6 bases; unmatched junction nucleotides: 8. CDR3 length: 15 residues. Germline V gene sequence: CDR1 MDHEN, CDR2 SYDVKM. The CDR3 here is CASSSPGQGFQPQHF. CDR3 sequence (DNA): TGTGCCAGCAGTTCCCCTGGACAGGGATTTCAGCCCCAGCATTTT.

CDR3 amino acids: CASSRLSGSSYNEQFF. In DNA, the CDR3 is TGTGCCAGCAGCCGTCTGAGCGGAAGCTCCTACAATGAGCAGTTCTTC. The V and J genes are TRBV7-9 and TRBJ2-1; D is possibly TRBD2 (5 bases). Looked up from germline, CDR1 is SEHNR and CDR2 is FQNEAQ (reference sequence). With 5 bases removed from V and 0 bases from J, the gap between germline ends came to 14 bases. The CDR3 is made up of 16 amino acids.

The chain joins TRBV9 to TRBJ2-1; no firm D call. Germline CDR1 reads SGDLS; CDR2 reads YYNGEE. V was trimmed by 1 base and J by 5 bases, leaving 10 bases between them. CDR3 length: 14 amino acids. The CDR3 DNA follows: TGTGCCAGCAGCGTACAGCGTTGGGACAATGAGCAGTTCTTC. This translates into CASSVQRWDNEQFF.

The chain recombines TRBV4-3 with TRBJ1-2, with a possible D match to TRBD1 (6 bases). The germline V gene has CDR1 LGHNA and CDR2 YSLEER. Trimming left V 6 bases short and J 0 bases short, with 14 bases between. The CDR3 sequence is 15 residues long. The CDR3 loop is CASSVSGTTNYGYTF. The CDR3 DNA reads TGCGCCAGCAGTGTTTCTGGGACAACTAACTATGGCTACACCTTC.

The chain couples TRBV30 to TRBJ1-1; 7 bases are a match to TRBD1. Germline V gene data show CDR1 as GTSNPN and CDR2 as SVGIG (reference sequence). CDR3 length equals 14 residues. J gave up 3 bases and V 2 bases, and 6 bases lay outside the gene matches. CDR3 sequence (DNA): TGTGCCTGGAGTCAAGCCGGGACAGACACTGAAGCTTTCTTT. Residues: CAWSQAGTDTEAFF. Drawing the rest from reference TRBV30 and TRBJ1-1, the complete variable domain is SQTIHQWPATLVQPVGSPLSLECTVEGTSNPNLYWYRQAAGRGLQLLFYSVGIGQISSEVPQNLSASRPQDRQFILSSKKLLLSDSGFYLCAWSQAGTDTEAFFGQGTRLTVV.

The chain uses TRBV6-4 and TRBJ2-2; 8 nucleotides agree with TRBD1. The CDR3 spans 14 residues. Germline V lookup: CDR1 MRHNA, CDR2 SNTAGT. V trimming: 7 bases; J trimming: 7 bases; junction bases outside the gene matches: 8. CDR3 protein: CASTTGEDFGELFF. CDR3 nucleotides: TGTGCCAGCACGACAGGGGAAGATTTCGGGGAGCTGTTTTTT.

Points on this clone: Other DNA sequences in this specimen translate into the identical CDR3. The chain couples TRBV18 to TRBJ1-4; 9 bases fit TRBD1. Unmatched junction bases numbered 0, after V lost 2 bases and J lost 8 bases. This CDR3 has 13 amino acids. Germline loops: CDR1 KGHSH, CDR2 LQKENI. The CDR3: CASSPGQGEKLFF. The CDR3 nucleotides are TGTGCCAGCTCACCAGGACAGGGGGAAAAACTGTTTTTT.

This sequence joins TRBV18 and TRBJ1-2, with 9 bases identical to TRBD1. With 3 bases clipped from V and 6 bases from J, the junction kept 5 bases outside the gene matches. Germline CDR1 and CDR2: KGHSH and LQKENI. This CDR3 has 14 amino acids. CDR3 coding DNA: TGTGCCAGCTCACCGCTGGACAGGGGCCATGGCTACACCTTC. Protein: CASSPLDRGHGYTF.

DNA of the CDR3: TGTGCCAGCAAACTAGCGGCTAGGGAGCTGTTTTTT. Translated: CASKLAARELFF. The gene calls are TRBV12-3 or TRBV12-4 and TRBJ2-2; 8 nucleotides match TRBD2. The CDR3 is made up of 12 amino acids. V was pared by 7 bases and J by 9 bases, with 4 bases of the junction left unmatched.

This chain joins TRBV11-2 and TRBJ1-6; no reliable D call. The CDR3 contains 17 residues. CDR1 and CDR2 (germline): SGHAT, FQNNGV. The V gene lost 4 bases and the J gene lost 4 bases, with 17 bases spanning the gap. The CDR3 bases are TGTGCCAGCAGCTCAGGCAGGAGGGCCACTTATAATTCACCCCTCCACTTT. Protein sequence: CASSSGRRATYNSPLHF.

This clone showed up just a few times. The V call is TRBV14, the J call TRBJ1-5; D not resolved. Trimming removed 10 bases at V and 3 bases at J, with 4 bases between. The CDR3 is made up of 10 amino acids. Germline CDR1 SGHDN, CDR2 FVKESK. The CDR3, as DNA: TGTGCCATCTTCAATCAGCCCCAGCATTTT. It translates to CAIFNQPQHF.

The chain is built from TRBV27 and TRBJ1-5; no reliable D call. Germline values: CDR1 MNHEY, CDR2 SMNVEV (reference sequence). The length of the CDR3 is 14 residues. With 3 bases removed from V and 0 bases from J, the gap between germline ends came to 6 bases. This CDR3 is CASSFRVSNQPQHF. The CDR3 coding sequence is TGTGCCAGCAGTTTCCGTGTTAGCAATCAGCCCCAGCATTTT.